The subject of this entry is one T cell receptor beta chain. Its cognate antigen has yet to be identified. The record has no base qualities; no much larger clone is one base away. The collaborating institutions used their own protocols to collect whole blood in K2EDTA tubes. For TCRbeta analysis, collaborators shipped samples in one of three forms: frozen whole blood, isolated PBMCs, or DNA extracted from either of those sample types. The immunoSEQ Assay, a bias-controlled multiplex PCR, was used to amplify TCRbeta CDR3 regions from genomic DNA. Processing in the source paper ran as follows. The number of nucleated cells in each sample was estimated by amplification of reference gene primers within the assay. To quantify the absolute abundance of each unique TCRbeta CDR3 rearrangement, sequence reads were collapsed and filtered. For each sample, productive Simpson clonality was calculated as the square root of Simpson's diversity index across productive rearrangements. TCRdb took over this immuneACCESS table, retaining in-frame rearrangements with V and J assigned. Such tables are incomplete; in checked studies, under half of the missing clones stem from an unresolved V gene, and the remainder is unexplained. Clone size and the V and J calls come from that table; the DNA yielded D and trimming. The sample has about 80,000 clones on record, around 87% of them singletons. The ten most abundant clones make up more than 3.5% of the sample.

This record comes from a study of blood T cell repertoires in COVID-19 (dated by TCRdb to the early 2020s). For the wider study: Samples covering the acute and convalescent phases of COVID-19 were provided by collaborators in the United States, Italy and Spain. The repertoires were made available in a free public database intended to serve as a resource for research on the immune response to SARS-CoV-2. Nearly every sample came with metadata listing a de-identified subject ID, COVID-19 status, age in years and sex. Where HLA class I and class II types were available, the types were taken from metadata supplied by the sample provider, not from assay-based typing. Samples came from the ongoing ImmuneRACE study (first 160 participants) plus 1,254 subjects from 6 global collaborators. The material from the prospective study consisted of cDNA or gDNA derived from T cells, B-cell-depleted T cells, or PBMCs. Subjects who had been exposed to COVID-19, were actively infected with it, or had recovered from it provided the deeply sampled blood TCRbeta repertoires that made up the dataset.

The investigation overall reported the following: The amount of clinical and demographic metadata varied by source and participant and was provided uncurated.

The CDR3 measures 16 amino acids from cysteine to phenylalanine. The sequence is cut down to CDR3 DNA, 48 bases in frame from base 1. Ends trimmed: V by 2 bases, J by 2 bases; bases unmatched to a gene: 9. The CDR1 and CDR2 encoded by the germline V gene are KGHSH and LQKENI. Sequencing input: peripheral blood. This clonotype was obtained from an elderly woman with active or convalescent COVID-19. The V gene is TRBV18 and the J gene is TRBJ2-7; TRBD1 lines up with 7 middle nucleotides. The CDR3 in this case is CASSPTYRQGTYEQYF. The DNA reads as follows: TGTGCCAGCTCACCAACCTACCGACAGGGTACCTACGAGCAGTACTTC.